Listed here is a single TCR beta chain. In TCRdb, the RT-PCR reads were re-called with MiXCR into one record per CDR3 protein. The data contain about 500,000 distinct CDR3 sequences, about 15% of them singletons. This record belongs to a study of response to subunit inactivated influenza vaccine. This CDR3 has 19 residues. The germline CDR1 and CDR2 sequences are MNHEY and SVGAGI. V was clipped by 6 bases and J by 0 bases; unmatched bases: 18. The V and J genes are TRBV6-5 and TRBJ2-3, with 7 bases identical to TRBD2. The source is a man aged 45 to 70 who received an inactivated influenza vaccine. Sequencing was performed on CD4+ T cells sorted from PBMCs, taken around 2 years after vaccination. The CDR3 DNA reads as TGTGCCAGCAGCTCCTCGGGAGGATCAATTAAAACTAGCACAGATACGCAGTATTTT. The encoded protein is CASSSSGGSIKTSTDTQYF.